Below, 29 T cell receptor beta chains from the same sample are listed, as sequenced in a study of blood T cell repertoires in COVID-19. The table came from immunoSEQ multiplex PCR; TCRdb's copy has only in-frame clones and leaves some out. The sample has 150,000 or so clones; approximately 81% are singletons. The sample consisted of peripheral blood. The receptors were sampled from a man aged 18-30 years with active or convalescent COVID-19.

The chain employs TRBV4-3 and TRBJ2-1; TRBD2 matches at 7 bases. Germline loops: CDR1 LGHNA, CDR2 YSLEER. The CDR3 sequence is 15 residues long. With 3 bases clipped from V and 4 bases from J, the junction kept 6 bases outside the gene matches. The CDR3 is CASSQPGLTYNEQFF. Written as DNA, the CDR3 is TGCGCCAGCAGCCAGCCGGGACTAACATACAATGAGCAGTTCTTC.

The chain joins TRBV29-1 to TRBJ2-1; weak D call: TRBD2 (5 bases). The CDR3 loop spans 16 amino acids. V was pared by 5 bases and J by 0 bases, with 17 bases between. Germline loops: CDR1 SQVTM, CDR2 ANQGSEA. The CDR3 coding sequence is TGCAGCGTTAAGTTATTGACGGGGAGCTCCTACAATGAGCAGTTCTTC. Protein product: CSVKLLTGSSYNEQFF.

This clone was seen once. The chain uses TRBV5-1 and TRBJ1-2; tentative D call: TRBD1 (5 bases). Trimming pared 2 bases from V and 5 bases from J, leaving 13 bases between. The germline V gene encodes CDR1 SGHRS and CDR2 YFSETQ. The CDR3 has 14 residues. The CDR3: CASSFEDSAYGYTF. Written as DNA, the CDR3 is TGCGCCAGCAGCTTTGAAGACAGTGCATATGGCTACACCTTC.

The rearrangement uses TRBV10-3 and TRBJ2-1; 15 bases line up with TRBD2. V gave up 4 bases and J gave up 4 bases; unmatched junction bases: 14. This CDR3 comprises 20 residues. CDR1 is ENHRY and CDR2 is SYGVKD in the germline V gene. The CDR3 sequence: CAISGTSGGATHLRYNEQFF. The DNA of the CDR3 is TGTGCCATCAGTGGGACTAGCGGGGGGGCTACACATTTAAGGTACAATGAGCAGTTCTTC.

This clone was recorded a few times. Other DNA sequences in the same sample also yield this CDR3. The CDR3 spells CASSPDRDNSPLHF. Written as DNA, the CDR3 is TGTGCCAGCTCACCGGACAGGGATAATTCACCCCTCCACTTT. This rearrangement joins TRBV18 to TRBJ1-6, with TRBD1 identical over 8 bases. The CDR3 is 14 amino acids. Germline V lookup: CDR1 KGHSH, CDR2 LQKENI. The J segment lost 5 bases and the V segment lost 3 bases, leaving 0 bases of the junction unmatched.

This chain links TRBV2 with TRBJ2-2; D is possibly TRBD1 (6 bases). The CDR3 runs 16 residues. The V and J ends lost 7 bases and 0 bases respectively, with 15 bases between them. Germline CDR1 reads SNHLY; CDR2 reads FYNNEI. DNA of the CDR3: TGTGCCAGCACCGGTCCGGGGACAACGAACACCGGGGAGCTGTTTTTT. Translation: CASTGPGTTNTGELFF.

This sequence joins TRBV5-4 and TRBJ1-1; 7 nucleotides match TRBD1. The CDR3 length is 14 residues. CDR1 and CDR2 from the germline V gene are SGHNT and YYREEE (reference sequence). V lost 5 bases and J lost 2; bases outside the gene matches: 6. The CDR3 here is CASRRPGGNTEAFF. CDR3 sequence (DNA): TGTGCCAGCAGACGTCCAGGGGGAAACACTGAAGCTTTCTTT.

V gene TRBV7-9 combines with J gene TRBJ1-1, with D perhaps matching TRBD1 (6 bases). Germline V gene data show CDR1 as SEHNR and CDR2 as FQNEAQ (reference sequence). The CDR3 contains 18 residues. The ends were cut back, 7 bases at V and 1 base at J, with 25 bases in the middle. As DNA, the CDR3 is TGTGCCAGCAACATAGACGACTGGGCAGGGGCGGGGAACACTGAAGCTTTCTTT. Its translation: CASNIDDWAGAGNTEAFF.

The genes are TRBV3-1 (or the pseudogene TRBV3-2) and TRBJ1-6; no definite D call. V was pared by 4 bases and J by 4 bases, with 5 bases between. The germline CDR1 and CDR2 sequences are LGHDT and YNNKEL (reference sequence). The CDR3 length is 13 residues. CDR3 nucleotide sequence: TGTGCCAGCAGCCCGGAGTATAATTCACCCCTCCACTTT. Encoded protein: CASSPEYNSPLHF.

The chain joins TRBV6-2 or TRBV6-3 to TRBJ1-4, with D perhaps matching TRBD1 (6 bases). The germline V gene has CDR1 MNHEY and CDR2 SVGEGT. V was shortened by 2 bases and J by 7 bases, with 14 bases between the two germline ends. This CDR3 is 15 amino acids long. This CDR3 is CASSYTDRPREKLFF. CDR3 DNA: TGTGCCAGCAGTTACACCGACAGGCCCCGTGAAAAACTGTTTTTT.

This chain connects TRBV10-3 to TRBJ2-7, with 7 positions matching TRBD2. The CDR3 sequence is 18 residues long. Germline V gives CDR1 ENHRY, CDR2 SYGVKD. The ends lost 0 bases at V and 1 base at J; junction bases unmatched: 12. The CDR3 nucleotides read TGTGCCATCAGTGAGTCAAATGGAGGACTAGGTCTTTCCTACGAGCAGTACTTC. Its protein is CAISESNGGLGLSYEQYF.

The table lists this clone with many counts. The V call is TRBV11-2, the J call TRBJ2-7; TRBD1 aligns across 7 bases. V lost 5 bases and J lost 1; bases outside the gene matches: 5. The CDR3 is 14 residues long. Germline V lookup: CDR1 SGHAT, CDR2 FQNNGV. The CDR3 bases are TGTGCCAGCAGCCACTTGGGACAGTCCTACGAGCAGTACTTC. Its translation is CASSHLGQSYEQYF.

V is TRBV28 and J is TRBJ1-6, with D unclear. This CDR3 comprises 14 residues. Per germline, CDR1 MDHEN and CDR2 SYDVKM. Between the trimmed V and J ends, which lost 3 bases and 6 bases, there was a span of 9 bases. DNA for the CDR3: TGTGCCAGCAGTTTTCTCGGTGGTAATTCACCCCTCCACTTT. It yields the protein CASSFLGGNSPLHF.

In this sample, this clone turned up once. The J gene is TRBJ2-3, the V gene TRBV15; 7 nucleotides line up with TRBD2. The germline CDR1 and CDR2 sequences are LNHNV and YYDKDF (reference sequence). The J segment lost 5 bases and the V segment lost 2 bases, leaving 1 base of the junction unmatched. The CDR3 covers 13 residues. The CDR3 DNA sequence: TGTGCCACCAGCAGAACTAGCGAAGATACGCAGTATTTT. As protein: CATSRTSEDTQYF.

This clone has only a few counts. The chain uses TRBV5-1 and TRBJ1-6; D not resolved. The V gene lost 0 bases and the J gene lost 5 bases, with 9 bases spanning the gap. This CDR3 spans 15 amino acids. Germline V CDR1 and CDR2: SGHRS, YFSETQ. Written as DNA, the CDR3 is TGCGCCAGCAGCTTGGACCAGCTAGATAATTCACCCCTCCACTTT. This codes for CASSLDQLDNSPLHF. The whole variable domain, filled in from reference TRBV5-1 and TRBJ1-6, reads KAGVTQTPRYLIKTRGQQVTLSCSPISGHRSVSWYQQTPGQGLQFLFEYFSETQRNKGNFPGRFSGRQFSNSRSEMNVSTLELGDSALYLCASSLDQLDNSPLHFGNGTRLTVT.

The rearrangement links TRBV14 to TRBJ2-3; D call uncertain. Germline V CDR1 and CDR2: SGHDN, FVKESK. Trimming stripped 1 base from V and 3 bases from J, with 5 bases between. This CDR3 spans 13 amino acids. CDR3 protein: CASSQALTDTQYF. CDR3 DNA sequence: TGTGCCAGCAGCCAAGCCCTAACAGATACGCAGTATTTT. Using reference TRBV14 and TRBJ2-3 for the parts outside the CDR3, the full variable domain is EAGVTQFPSHSVIEKGQTVTLRCDPISGHDNLYWYRRVMGKEIKFLLHFVKESKQDESGMPNNRFLAERTGGTYSTLKVQPAELEDSGVYFCASSQALTDTQYFGPGTRLTVL.

This clone showed up just once. The chain recombines TRBV18 with TRBJ2-7; 7 bases fit TRBD1. V lost 6 bases to trimming and J lost 3 bases; unmatched junction nucleotides: 5. The CDR3 spans 13 residues. The germline V gene encodes CDR1 KGHSH and CDR2 LQKENI. CDR3 loop: CASSTGTLYEQYF. In DNA, the CDR3 is TGTGCCAGCTCGACAGGGACCCTCTACGAGCAGTACTTC.

The V and J genes are TRBV5-1 and TRBJ2-6, with TRBD1 matching 7 bases. This CDR3 contains 16 residues. The germline gives CDR1 SGHRS, CDR2 YFSETQ. Trimming at V came to 1 base and at J to 4 bases, leaving 5 bases not matched to a gene. This CDR3 reads CASSLNEGAGANVLTF. For the CDR3, the DNA is TGCGCCAGCAGCTTGAACGAGGGGGCCGGGGCCAACGTCCTGACTTTC.

The chain recombines TRBV28 with TRBJ1-5, with D maybe TRBD1 (6 bases). The CDR3 runs to 16 residues. Germline V CDR1 and CDR2: MDHEN, SYDVKM. The V and J ends lost 7 bases and 10 bases respectively, with 26 bases between them. The CDR3 here is CASTLPRGLHDVPQHF. The CDR3 region has the DNA TGTGCCAGCACCCTCCCCAGGGGTCTCCACGACGTACCCCAGCATTTT. Full variable domain (outside the CDR3, taken from reference TRBV28 and TRBJ1-5): DVKVTQSSRYLVKRTGEKVFLECVQDMDHENMFWYRQDPGLGLRLIYFSYDVKMKEKGDIPEGYSVSREKKERFSLILESASTNQTSMYLCASTLPRGLHDVPQHFGDGTRLSIL.

This clone has a single count. CDR3 sequence: CASSDAGNGNTIYF. For the CDR3, the DNA is TGCGCCAGCAGCGATGCAGGGAATGGAAACACCATATATTTT. J is TRBJ1-3 and V is TRBV5-1; D perhaps matches TRBD1 (5 bases). Germline V gene lookup returns CDR1 SGHRS and CDR2 YFSETQ. There are 14 residues in the CDR3. V lost 4 bases to trimming and J lost 3 bases, with 11 bases between them.

CDR3 amino acids: CASSPRRPGSNQPQHF. DNA for the CDR3: TGTGCCAGCTCACCACGTAGGCCGGGTAGCAATCAGCCCCAGCATTTT. The chain has TRBV18 and TRBJ1-5, with D unresolved. Trimming removed 1 base at V and 0 bases at J, with 10 bases between. The CDR3 sequence is 16 residues long. Germline assignment: CDR1 KGHSH and CDR2 LQKENI.

The gene calls are TRBV6-5 and TRBJ1-3; no clear D. The V and J ends lost 5 bases and 2 bases respectively, with 4 bases between them. CDR1 MNHEY and CDR2 SVGAGI come from the germline V gene. CDR3 length: 12 residues. The CDR3 spells CASSPAGNTIYF. CDR3 sequence (DNA): TGTGCCAGCAGTCCGGCTGGAAACACCATATATTTT.

The V gene is TRBV7-2, the J gene TRBJ1-2; 7 nucleotides line up with TRBD1. The CDR3 is 15 residues long. The V and J ends lost 0 bases and 5 bases, in that order; junction bases with no gene match: 6. CDR1 SGHTA and CDR2 FQGNSA come from the germline V gene. The CDR3 nucleotides are TGTGCCAGCAGCTTAGCACAGGGGAGTTTGTATGGCTACACCTTC. This translates into CASSLAQGSLYGYTF.

The chain employs TRBV7-9 and TRBJ1-2, with a possible D match to TRBD1 (6 bases). Germline CDR1 is SEHNR and CDR2 is FQNEAQ (reference sequence). With 5 bases removed from V and 0 bases from J, the gap between germline ends came to 19 bases. The CDR3 extends over 17 amino acids. CDR3 nucleotide sequence: TGTGCCAGCAGCCCTTTGGCCCCCAAGGGGGCTAACTATGGCTACACCTTC. This gives the protein CASSPLAPKGANYGYTF.

V usage is TRBV7-9 and J usage is TRBJ1-2, with 9 positions matching TRBD1. CDR3 size: 14 residues. Trimming took 6 bases from V and 8 from J; bases not matched to a gene: 10. CDR1 and CDR2 from the germline V gene are SEHNR and FQNEAQ (reference sequence). CDR3 nucleotide sequence: TGTGCCAGCAGGGGGACAGGGAACGGTCGCGGCTACACCTTC. This codes for CASRGTGNGRGYTF.

V is TRBV24-1 and J is TRBJ2-3; 7 bases fit TRBD1. The V gene end was trimmed by 4 bases and the J gene end by 7 bases; junction bases not matched to a gene: 16. This CDR3 region has 17 residues. Germline CDR1 is KGHDR and CDR2 is SFDVKD. The DNA for the CDR3 is TGTGCCACCAGTGACGTCCACAGGGGCCCCGATTGGAATACGCAGTATTTT. Amino acids: CATSDVHRGPDWNTQYF.

V is TRBV19 and J is TRBJ2-1; 12 bases are a match to TRBD2. Germline values: CDR1 LNHDA, CDR2 SQIVND (reference sequence). J was trimmed by 13 bases and V by 9 bases; bases with no gene match: 10. The CDR3 length is 13 residues. CDR3 bases: TGTGCCAGCTCGGGACTAGCGGGCAGCGAACAGTTCTTC. It yields the protein CASSGLAGSEQFF. The full variable domain, completed using reference TRBV19 and TRBJ2-1, is DGGITQSPKYLFRKEGQNVTLSCEQNLNHDAMYWYRQDPGQGLRLIYYSQIVNDFQKGDIAEGYSVSREKKESFPLTVTSAQKNPTAFYLCASSGLAGSEQFFGPGTRLTVL.

V gene TRBV7-2 combines with J gene TRBJ2-7, with a weak D call TRBD1 (6 bases). The CDR3 contains 15 residues. Germline loops: CDR1 SGHTA, CDR2 FQGNSA. V lost 0 bases and J 6 bases, leaving 15 bases between the germline ends. CDR3 sequence (DNA): TGTGCCAGCAGCTTAGCGGGTACAGGGTTGGGCGAGCAGTACTTC. Translated, it gives CASSLAGTGLGEQYF.

The table lists this clone with a few counts. The V gene is TRBV7-2, the J gene TRBJ1-2; a weak D match, TRBD1 (6 bases). V lost 1 base to trimming and J lost 4 bases, with 13 bases between them. Per the germline V gene, CDR1 is SGHTA and CDR2 is FQGNSA. The CDR3 spans 15 residues. The CDR3 region is CASSLGTAGVYGYTF. CDR3 in DNA: TGTGCCAGCAGCTTAGGAACAGCAGGGGTCTATGGCTACACCTTC.